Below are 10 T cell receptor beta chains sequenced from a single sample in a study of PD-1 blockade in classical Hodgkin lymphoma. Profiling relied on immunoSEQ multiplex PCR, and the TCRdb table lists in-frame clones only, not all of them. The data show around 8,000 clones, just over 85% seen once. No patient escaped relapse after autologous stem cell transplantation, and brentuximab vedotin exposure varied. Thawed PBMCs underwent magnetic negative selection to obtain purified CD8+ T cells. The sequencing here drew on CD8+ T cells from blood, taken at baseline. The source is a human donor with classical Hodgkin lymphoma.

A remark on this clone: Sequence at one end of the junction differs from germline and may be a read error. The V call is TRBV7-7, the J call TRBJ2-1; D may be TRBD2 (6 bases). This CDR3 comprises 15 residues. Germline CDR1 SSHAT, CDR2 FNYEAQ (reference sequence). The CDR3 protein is CASSPPGGDWDEQFF. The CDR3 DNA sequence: TGTGCTAGCAGCCCACCTGGAGGGGATTGGGATGAGCAGTTCTTC. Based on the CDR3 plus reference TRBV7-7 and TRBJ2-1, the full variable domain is GAGVSQSPRYKVTKRGQDVTLRCDPISSHATLYWYQQALGQGPEFLTYFNYEAQPDKSGLPSDRFSAERPEGSISTLTIQRTEQRDSAMYRCASSPPGGDWDEQFFGPGTRLTVL.

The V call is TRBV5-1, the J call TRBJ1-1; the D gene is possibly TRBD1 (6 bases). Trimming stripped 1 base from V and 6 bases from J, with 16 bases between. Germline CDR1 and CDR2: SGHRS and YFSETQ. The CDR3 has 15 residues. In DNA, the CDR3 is TGCGCCAGCAGCTTGTACGGATTGGGGGGGCCTGAAGCTTTCTTT. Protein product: CASSLYGLGGPEAFF.

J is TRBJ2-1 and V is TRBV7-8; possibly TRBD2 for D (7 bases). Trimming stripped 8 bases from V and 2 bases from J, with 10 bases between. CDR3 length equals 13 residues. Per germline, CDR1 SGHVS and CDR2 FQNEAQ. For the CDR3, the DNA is TGTGCCAGCGCGGGGGCCCCCTACAATGAGCAGTTCTTC. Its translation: CASAGAPYNEQFF.

The CDR3 spells CASTQRGPLNEQFF. CDR3 DNA: TGTGCCAGCACCCAGCGGGGGCCCCTCAATGAGCAGTTCTTC. This rearrangement joins TRBV11-2 to TRBJ2-1; 8 nucleotides match TRBD2. Per germline, CDR1 SGHAT and CDR2 FQNNGV. V dropped 7 bases and J dropped 6; count of bases not matched to a gene: 8. This CDR3 is 14 amino acids long.

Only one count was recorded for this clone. The chain's CDR3 is CASSWDRGNEQYF. The CDR3 coding sequence is TGCGCCAGCAGTTGGGACAGGGGCAACGAGCAGTACTTC. The genes are TRBV10-2 and TRBJ2-7, with TRBD1 identical over 10 bases. Germline loops: CDR1 WSHSY, CDR2 SAAADI. CDR3 length equals 13 residues. The trim removed 5 bases at V and 5 bases at J, leaving 3 bases unmatched.

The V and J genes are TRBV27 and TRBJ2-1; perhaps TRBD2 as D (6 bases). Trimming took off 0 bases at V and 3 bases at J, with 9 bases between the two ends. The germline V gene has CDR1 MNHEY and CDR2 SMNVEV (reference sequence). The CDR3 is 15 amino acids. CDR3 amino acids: CASSLSPGVYNEQFF. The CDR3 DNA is TGTGCCAGCAGTTTATCCCCGGGAGTCTACAATGAGCAGTTCTTC.

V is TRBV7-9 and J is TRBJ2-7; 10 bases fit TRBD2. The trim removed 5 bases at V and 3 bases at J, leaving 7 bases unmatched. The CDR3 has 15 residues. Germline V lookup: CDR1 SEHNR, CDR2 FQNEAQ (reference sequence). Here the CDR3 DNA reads TGTGCCAGCAGCCATTCGACTAGCGGGCACTACGAGCAGTACTTC. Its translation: CASSHSTSGHYEQYF.

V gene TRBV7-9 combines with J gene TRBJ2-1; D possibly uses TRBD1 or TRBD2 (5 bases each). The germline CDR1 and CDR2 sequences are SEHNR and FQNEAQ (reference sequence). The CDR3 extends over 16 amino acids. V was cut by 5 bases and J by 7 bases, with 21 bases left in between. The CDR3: CASSPEGTGARNEQFF. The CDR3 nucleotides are TGTGCCAGCAGCCCCGAAGGTACCGGGGCCAGGAATGAGCAGTTCTTC. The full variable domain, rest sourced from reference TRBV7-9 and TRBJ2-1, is DTGVSQNPRHKITKRGQNVTFRCDPISEHNRLYWYRQTLGQGPEFLTYFQNEAQLEKSRLLSDRFSAERPKGSFSTLEIQRTEQGDSAMYLCASSPEGTGARNEQFFGPGTRLTVL.

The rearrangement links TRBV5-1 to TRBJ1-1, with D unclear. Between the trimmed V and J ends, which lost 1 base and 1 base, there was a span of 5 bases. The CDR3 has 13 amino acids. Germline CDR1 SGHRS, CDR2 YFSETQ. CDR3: CASSLTSNTEAFF. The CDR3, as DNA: TGCGCCAGCAGCTTGACTTCGAACACTGAAGCTTTCTTT. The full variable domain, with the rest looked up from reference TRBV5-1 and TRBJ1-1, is KAGVTQTPRYLIKTRGQQVTLSCSPISGHRSVSWYQQTPGQGLQFLFEYFSETQRNKGNFPGRFSGRQFSNSRSEMNVSTLELGDSALYLCASSLTSNTEAFFGQGTRLTVV.

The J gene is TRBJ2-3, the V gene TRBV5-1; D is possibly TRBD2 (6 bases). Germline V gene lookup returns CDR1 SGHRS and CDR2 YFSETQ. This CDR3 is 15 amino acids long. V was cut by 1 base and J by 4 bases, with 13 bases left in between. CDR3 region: CASSLLTGEPDTQYF. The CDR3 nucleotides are TGCGCCAGCAGCTTGCTGACGGGAGAGCCAGATACGCAGTATTTT.